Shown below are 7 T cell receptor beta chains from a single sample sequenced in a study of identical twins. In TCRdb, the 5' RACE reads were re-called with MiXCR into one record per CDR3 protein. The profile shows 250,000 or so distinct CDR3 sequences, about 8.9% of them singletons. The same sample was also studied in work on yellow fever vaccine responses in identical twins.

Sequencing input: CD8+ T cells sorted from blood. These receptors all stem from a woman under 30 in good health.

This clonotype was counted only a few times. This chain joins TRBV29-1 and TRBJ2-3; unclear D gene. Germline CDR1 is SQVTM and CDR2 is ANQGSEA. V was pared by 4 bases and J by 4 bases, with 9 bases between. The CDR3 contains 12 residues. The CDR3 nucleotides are TGCAGCGTTGTGGAGTCACCAGATACGCAGTATTTT. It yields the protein CSVVESPDTQYF.

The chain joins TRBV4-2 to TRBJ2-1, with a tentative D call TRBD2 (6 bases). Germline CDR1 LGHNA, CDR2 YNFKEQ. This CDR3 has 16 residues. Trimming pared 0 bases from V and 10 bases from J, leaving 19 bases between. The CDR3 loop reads CASSQERAAGREEQFF. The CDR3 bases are TGTGCCAGCAGCCAAGAGCGGGCAGCCGGGAGAGAGGAGCAGTTCTTC.

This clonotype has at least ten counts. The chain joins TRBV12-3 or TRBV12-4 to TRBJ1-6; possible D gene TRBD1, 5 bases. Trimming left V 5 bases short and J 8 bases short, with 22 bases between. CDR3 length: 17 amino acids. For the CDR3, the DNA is TGTGCCAGCAGTGGGGAGGGGAGCCCATGGTTGGATTCACCCCTCCACTTT. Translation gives CASSGEGSPWLDSPLHF.

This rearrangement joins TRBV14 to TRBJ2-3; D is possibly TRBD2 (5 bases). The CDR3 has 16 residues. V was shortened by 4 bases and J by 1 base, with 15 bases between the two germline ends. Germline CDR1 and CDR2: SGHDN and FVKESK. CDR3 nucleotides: TGTGCCAGCAGCCCCAGTTGGAGCGGCCGCACAGATACGCAGTATTTT. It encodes CASSPSWSGRTDTQYF.

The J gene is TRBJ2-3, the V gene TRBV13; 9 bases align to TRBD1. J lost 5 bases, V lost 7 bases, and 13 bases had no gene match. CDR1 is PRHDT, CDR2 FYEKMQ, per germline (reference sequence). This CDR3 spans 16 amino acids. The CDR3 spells CASKPTTGTGLDTQYF. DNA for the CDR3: TGTGCCAGCAAACCTACGACCGGGACAGGGTTAGATACGCAGTATTTT.

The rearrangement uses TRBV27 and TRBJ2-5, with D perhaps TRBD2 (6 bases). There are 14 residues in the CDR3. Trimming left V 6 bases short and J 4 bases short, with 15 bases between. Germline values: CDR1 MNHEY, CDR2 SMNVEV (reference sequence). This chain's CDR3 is CASSRDLGGETQYF. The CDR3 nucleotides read TGTGCCAGCAGCCGGGACTTGGGGGGAGAGACCCAGTACTTC.

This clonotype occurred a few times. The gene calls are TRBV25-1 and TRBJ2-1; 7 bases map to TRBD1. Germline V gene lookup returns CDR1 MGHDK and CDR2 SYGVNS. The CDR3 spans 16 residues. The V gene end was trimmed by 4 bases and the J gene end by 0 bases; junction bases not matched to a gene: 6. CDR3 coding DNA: TGTGCCAGCAGTGGCAAGGACAGGAGCTCCTACAATGAGCAGTTCTTC. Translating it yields CASSGKDRSSYNEQFF.